The entry below describes one TCR beta chain. Antigen specificity is unknown. Libraries for TCRalpha and TCRbeta carried sample barcodes and unique molecular identifiers via 5'RACE. Each CDR3 protein gets one entry after TCRdb re-called the 5' RACE reads with MiXCR. The sample lists 250,000 to 350,000 distinct CDR3 sequences; 13% to 15% were seen once. The data are from a study of T-cell memory formation after mild COVID-19. Study-level points and caveats: The authors did not confirm SARS-CoV-2 specificity of second-wave clones peaking day 37.

The CDR3 is made up of 16 amino acids. The germline V gene encodes CDR1 DFQATT and CDR2 SNEGSKA (reference sequence). The junction had 7 bases not matched to a gene; V was cut back by 0 bases and J by 4 bases. This clonotype was sampled from a man between 18 and 35 years old who had mild COVID-19 (a few samples of this study predate the infection). Cell type and time point are not known. The genes are TRBV20-1 and TRBJ2-1, with 9 bases that match TRBD1. The sequenced sample was PBMCs or a T cell subset sorted from them (not recorded which). The CDR3 coding sequence is TGCAGTGCTAGAGACCCGGGACAGGGCTATTACAATGAGCAGTTCTTC. Translating it yields CSARDPGQGYYNEQFF.